The 21 T cell receptor beta chains below were found in one sample sequenced in a study of shared clonotypes between healthy human individuals. Repertoires were generated with immunoSEQ multiplex PCR, while TCRdb's copy carries only in-frame clones and drops some. The sample includes about 2 million clones, just under 95% of them seen just once. CD45RO-negative, CCR7-selected cells formed the naive CD8 fraction, which excluded terminally differentiated effector memory CD45RA+ cells. The sequenced material came from naive CD8+ T cells sorted from blood. The receptors were gathered from a man in his late teens or twenties in good health.

The chain links TRBV5-6 to TRBJ2-7, with D possibly matching TRBD1 (5 bases). In germline, CDR1 is SGHDT, CDR2 YYEEEE. The CDR3 has 15 residues. Trimming took 4 bases from V and 2 from J, leaving 16 bases between them. For the CDR3, the DNA is TGTGCCAGCAGCCTACCGTATGAACAGGCCTACGAGCAGTACTTC. Protein: CASSLPYEQAYEQYF.

This sequence joins TRBV19 and TRBJ1-1; D call uncertain. Germline V CDR1 and CDR2: LNHDA, SQIVND (reference sequence). This CDR3 region has 14 residues. The V end lost 2 bases, the J end lost 5 bases, and 12 bases lay between the germline ends. The CDR3 is CASSIIPRPTEAFF. CDR3 DNA sequence: TGTGCCAGTAGTATAATCCCCAGGCCGACTGAAGCTTTCTTT.

Comments on this clone: The sample carries other DNA sequences with the same CDR3. The chain uses TRBV9 and TRBJ1-2, with D unresolved. Germline values: CDR1 SGDLS, CDR2 YYNGEE. This CDR3 is built from 14 residues. Trimming shortened V by 0 bases and J by 3 bases, and 9 bases separated the two germline ends. DNA of the CDR3: TGTGCCAGCAGCGTAGGGGTTATGGACTATGGCTACACCTTC. Amino acid sequence: CASSVGVMDYGYTF.

The chain links TRBV10-1 to TRBJ2-5; D is possibly TRBD2 (5 bases). CDR1 is WNHNN, CDR2 SYGVQD, per germline (reference sequence). Between the trimmed V and J ends, which lost 3 bases and 7 bases, there was a span of 15 bases. The CDR3 contains 14 residues. The CDR3 DNA sequence: TGCGCCAGCAGTGAAGTCCCCGGAGGAGGGACCCAGTACTTC. This encodes CASSEVPGGGTQYF.

V gene TRBV4-1 combines with J gene TRBJ2-7; 8 positions match TRBD1. CDR3 length: 15 amino acids. Germline V gene sequence: CDR1 MGHRA, CDR2 YSYEKL. V shed 2 bases, J shed 2 bases, and the junction held 5 bases outside the gene matches. The CDR3 spells CASSQRTGLTYEQYF. Here the CDR3 DNA reads TGCGCCAGCAGCCAAAGGACAGGGCTCACCTACGAGCAGTACTTC.

The chain links TRBV29-1 to TRBJ2-5; possibly TRBD1 for D (6 bases). Germline values: CDR1 SQVTM, CDR2 ANQGSEA. The CDR3 covers 13 residues. Deletions cut 3 bases from V and 5 bases from J, with 13 bases between. CDR3 DNA: TGCAGCGTTGAGCAGGGGTTGGAGGAGACCCAGTACTTC. Its protein product is CSVEQGLEETQYF.

The J gene is TRBJ1-2, the V gene TRBV13, with D possibly being TRBD1 (5 bases). The CDR3 contains 13 residues. In germline, CDR1 is PRHDT, CDR2 FYEKMQ (reference sequence). V was clipped by 5 bases and J by 6 bases, with 13 bases between them. The CDR3 reads CASSDGGSNGYTF. DNA of the CDR3: TGTGCCAGCAGCGATGGGGGATCGAATGGCTACACCTTC.

In its sample, this clone was seen once. V gene TRBV9 combines with J gene TRBJ2-5, with 10 bases that match TRBD2. Unmatched junction bases numbered 3, after V lost 3 bases and J lost 4 bases. This CDR3 is built from 14 residues. Germline loops: CDR1 SGDLS, CDR2 YYNGEE. CDR3 in amino acids: CASSGTSGLETQYF. CDR3 sequence (DNA): TGTGCCAGCAGCGGGACTAGCGGCTTAGAGACCCAGTACTTC.

Details on this clone: The sample has other DNA sequences that encode this CDR3 too. The chain recombines TRBV27 with TRBJ2-7; D not resolved. V shed 6 bases and J shed 3 bases, with 9 bases lying between them. CDR3 length: 12 amino acids. CDR1 is MNHEY, CDR2 SMNVEV, per germline (reference sequence). This CDR3 is CASRDRFYEQYF. DNA for the CDR3: TGTGCCAGCAGAGACCGATTCTACGAGCAGTACTTC.

The V gene is TRBV9, the J gene TRBJ2-1, with TRBD2 identical over 13 bases. In germline, CDR1 is SGDLS, CDR2 YYNGEE. The CDR3 totals 17 residues. V lost 4 bases to trimming and J lost 6 bases; unmatched junction nucleotides: 10. The CDR3: CASSSRTSGSSANEQFF. CDR3 nucleotides: TGTGCCAGCAGCTCACGGACTAGCGGGAGCTCGGCCAATGAGCAGTTCTTC.

The chain recombines TRBV5-1 with TRBJ2-7, with 7 bases matching TRBD1. Germline trimming cut 7 bases from V and 5 bases from J; bases unmatched to any gene: 18. CDR1 is SGHRS, CDR2 YFSETQ, per germline. This CDR3 spans 16 amino acids. In nucleotides, the CDR3 is TGCGCCAGCTTAGAGTACCCGGGACAGTTGCCCAACGAGCAGTACTTC. Encoded protein: CASLEYPGQLPNEQYF.

The chain is built from TRBV6-5 and TRBJ2-5, with 8 bases fitting TRBD1. Germline V gene sequence: CDR1 MNHEY, CDR2 SVGAGI. After removal of 4 bases from V and 5 bases from J, the junction contained 9 bases not matched to a gene. CDR3 length: 15 residues. CDR3 residues: CASSSAYTGGETQYF. The CDR3 DNA reads as TGTGCCAGCAGTTCGGCATATACAGGGGGGGAGACCCAGTACTTC.

J is TRBJ2-3 and V is TRBV7-9, with D possibly being TRBD2 (5 bases). V shed 1 base and J shed 4 bases, with 12 bases lying between them. Germline values: CDR1 SEHNR, CDR2 FQNEAQ (reference sequence). There are 15 residues in the CDR3. This CDR3 reads CASSLVLVGADTQYF. DNA of the CDR3: TGTGCCAGCAGCTTAGTCCTTGTCGGGGCAGATACGCAGTATTTT.

This clone was observed a single time. The chain carries TRBV27 and TRBJ2-1; TRBD2 matches 8 bases. Germline assignment: CDR1 MNHEY and CDR2 SMNVEV (reference sequence). The CDR3 spans 12 residues. J was trimmed by 10 bases and V by 6 bases; bases with no gene match: 5. CDR3 bases: TGTGCCAGCAGATCGGGAGGGCTCGAGCAGTTCTTC. It translates to CASRSGGLEQFF.

This clone was detected only once. The chain combines TRBV9 with TRBJ2-3, with D unresolved. V was cut by 3 bases and J by 2 bases, with 16 bases left in between. The CDR3 extends over 16 amino acids. Germline V gives CDR1 SGDLS, CDR2 YYNGEE. The CDR3 bases are TGTGCCAGCAGCGGCGACCGGGCCCTTAACACAGATACGCAGTATTTT. Protein product: CASSGDRALNTDTQYF.

This rearrangement joins TRBV28 to TRBJ2-7; no clear D gene. The germline V gene has CDR1 MDHEN and CDR2 SYDVKM. The CDR3 runs to 15 residues. The ends were cut back, 3 bases at V and 0 bases at J, with 12 bases in the middle. The CDR3 sequence is CASSFPVLSSYEQYF. CDR3 DNA sequence: TGTGCCAGCAGTTTTCCGGTTCTGAGCTCCTACGAGCAGTACTTC.

This clone was detected only a few times. The chain recombines TRBV27 with TRBJ1-6; 7 bases align to TRBD1. There are 14 residues in the CDR3. Germline CDR1 MNHEY, CDR2 SMNVEV (reference sequence). Trimming cost V 2 bases and J 5 bases; bases outside gene matches: 0. CDR3 amino acids: CASSLGTDNSPLHF. The CDR3 DNA is TGTGCCAGCAGTTTAGGGACAGATAATTCACCCCTCCACTTT.

The chain is built from TRBV28 and TRBJ2-5; D is perhaps TRBD2 (5 bases). This CDR3 is built from 16 residues. Germline V gene data show CDR1 as MDHEN and CDR2 as SYDVKM. The V end was cut by 4 bases, the J end by 0 bases, with 15 bases between. The CDR3 sequence: CASSSSGSLYQETQYF. The DNA of the CDR3 is TGTGCCAGCAGTTCCAGCGGCTCGTTGTACCAAGAGACCCAGTACTTC. Filled out from reference TRBV28 and TRBJ2-5, the complete variable domain reads DVKVTQSSRYLVKRTGEKVFLECVQDMDHENMFWYRQDPGLGLRLIYFSYDVKMKEKGDIPEGYSVSREKKERFSLILESASTNQTSMYLCASSSSGSLYQETQYFGPGTRLLVL.

The V call is TRBV4-3, the J call TRBJ1-5; no reliable D call. This CDR3 comprises 14 residues. Deletions cut 0 bases from V and 9 bases from J, with 12 bases between. CDR1 and CDR2 from the germline V gene are LGHNA and YSLEER. The CDR3 protein is CASSQDITSWPQHF. CDR3 nucleotide sequence: TGCGCCAGCAGCCAAGATATTACGAGTTGGCCCCAGCATTTT.

This clone was found once. This sequence joins TRBV27 and TRBJ2-1; 7 bases map to TRBD2. Trimming at V came to 1 base and at J to 0 bases, leaving 3 bases not matched to a gene. The CDR3 runs to 16 residues. The germline V gene has CDR1 MNHEY and CDR2 SMNVEV (reference sequence). The CDR3 is CASSLYGGSSYNEQFF. The CDR3 DNA is TGTGCCAGCAGTTTATACGGCGGGAGCTCCTACAATGAGCAGTTCTTC.

The V gene is TRBV5-1, the J gene TRBJ1-6; D might be TRBD1 (5 bases). In germline, CDR1 is SGHRS, CDR2 YFSETQ. The CDR3 extends over 14 amino acids. Trimming removed 8 bases at V and 10 bases at J, with 19 bases between. Here the CDR3 DNA reads TGCGCCAGGAGGGGAAGGGGAGTAGGGTCACCCCTCCACTTT. It encodes CARRGRGVGSPLHF.